This T cell receptor beta chain stems from a study of T cells in localized non-small cell lung cancer. The CDR3 is 13 amino acids. The ends were cut back, 1 base at V and 6 bases at J, with 13 bases in the middle. Germline V gene lookup returns CDR1 GTSNPN and CDR2 SVGIG (reference sequence). The protocol was immunoSEQ multiplex PCR, while the TCRdb copy is restricted to in-frame clones and leaves out a portion. The sample yields 4,100 or so clones, approximately 30% seen once. Study-level points and caveats: The study found T cell clonality highest in uninvolved adjacent lung, above tumor.

A note on this clone: Its target is unknown.

The chain uses TRBV30 and TRBJ2-7; unclear D gene. The source was lung tumor tissue, collected before any cancer treatment. The receptor was derived from a man aged 40 to 69 with stage III squamous cell lung carcinoma. As DNA, the CDR3 is TGTGCCTGGAGTGCGGTGGGCTTGGGCGAGCAGTACTTC. Its translation: CAWSAVGLGEQYF.